The 21 T cell receptor beta chains presented below share a single source sample, sequenced in a study of monozygotic twins with inflammatory bowel disease (dated by TCRdb to the late 2010s). Library preparation used 5' RACE. Sequenced on an Illumina HiSeq 2500. After the reads were reprocessed by TCRdb, one entry was made per CDR3 protein sequence, with no DNA. This sample's table lists about 140,000 distinct CDR3 sequences. The ten largest clones add up to around 1.2% of the sample. The specimen sequenced was blood. The receptors were sampled from a human donor with ulcerative colitis or Crohn's disease, or a healthy co-twin of an affected twin (not recorded which).

The chain combines TRBV12-3 or TRBV12-4 with TRBJ2-2. This CDR3 contains 15 residues. The CDR3 loop is CASRYSYRYTGELFF.

The chain recombines TRBV29-1 with TRBJ2-2; TCRdb proposes TRBD2, but this gene call is untestable without DNA. The CDR3 is made up of 12 amino acids. Germline V gene sequence: CDR1 SQVTM, CDR2 ANQGSEA. The CDR3 loop reads CSGLLDTGELFF.

The chain couples TRBV7-3 to TRBJ2-2; TCRdb designates TRBD2, a call that cannot be tested without DNA. The CDR3 runs 18 residues. Germline CDR1 is SGHTA and CDR2 is FQGTGA. CDR3 protein: CASSPGLASDQNTGELFF.

The chain combines TRBV11-2 with TRBJ2-3; TCRdb lists TRBD2, though no DNA is available to test this call. Germline V lookup: CDR1 SGHAT, CDR2 FQNNGV. The CDR3 spans 18 residues. CDR3 residues: CASSLIPMREGASSTQYF.

This chain's CDR3 is CASSLSVNMAYNEQFF. The chain is built from TRBV7-2 and TRBJ2-1. The CDR3 has 16 residues. In germline, CDR1 is SGHTA, CDR2 FQGNSA. The variable domain in full, with the rest retrieved from reference TRBV7-2 and TRBJ2-1, is GAGVSQSPSNKVTEKGKDVELRCDPISGHTALYWYRQSLGQGLEFLIYFQGNSAPDKSGLPSDRFSAERTGGSVSTLTIQRTQQEDSAVYLCASSLSVNMAYNEQFFGPGTRLTVL.

The chain's CDR3 is CASSDQGPGETQYF. V gene TRBV25-1 combines with J gene TRBJ2-5; TCRdb's assignment of TRBD2 cannot be checked, as there is no DNA. The CDR3 is made up of 14 amino acids. Germline CDR1 reads MGHDK; CDR2 reads SYGVNS.

The rearrangement joins TRBV27 to TRBJ1-5; the D call of TRBD1 rests on TCRdb alone, since no DNA is present to check it. The CDR3 contains 14 residues. CDR1 and CDR2 (germline): MNHEY, SMNVEV (reference sequence). The CDR3 sequence is CASSSQGGNQPQHF.

The chain joins TRBV7-8 to TRBJ1-1. The CDR3 length is 14 residues. Per germline, CDR1 SGHVS and CDR2 FQNEAQ. CDR3 region: CASSLRWPNTEAFF.

The chain's CDR3 is CASSPLGDWNGYTF. The chain carries TRBV5-6 and TRBJ1-2. The CDR3 has 14 amino acids. Germline lookup yields CDR1 SGHDT and CDR2 YYEEEE.

The chain uses TRBV29-1 and TRBJ1-5; the TCRdb D gene call, TRBD1, has no DNA to confirm it. Germline CDR1 and CDR2: SQVTM and ANQGSEA. The CDR3 sequence is 14 residues long. CDR3 protein: CSVCNRGQHQPQHF. The whole variable domain, filled in from reference TRBV29-1 and TRBJ1-5, reads SAVISQKPSRDICQRGTSLTIQCQVDSQVTMMFWYRQQPGQSLTLIATANQGSEATYESGFVIDKFPISRPNLTFSTLTVSNMSPEDSSIYLCSVCNRGQHQPQHFGDGTRLSIL.

This chain connects TRBV20-1 to TRBJ2-7; TCRdb returns TRBD2, unconfirmable since there is no DNA. There are 17 residues in the CDR3. Per the germline V gene, CDR1 is DFQATT and CDR2 is SNEGSKA (reference sequence). The CDR3 region is CSAINPGTSGSGYEQYF.

V is TRBV5-1 and J is TRBJ2-7; the TCRdb D gene call, TRBD2, has no DNA to confirm it. Germline V lookup: CDR1 SGHRS, CDR2 YFSETQ. The CDR3 sequence is 13 residues long. CDR3 loop: CASSLAQGSEQYF. The variable domain in full, completed from reference TRBV5-1 and TRBJ2-7, reads KAGVTQTPRYLIKTRGQQVTLSCSPISGHRSVSWYQQTPGQGLQFLFEYFSETQRNKGNFPGRFSGRQFSNSRSEMNVSTLELGDSALYLCASSLAQGSEQYFGPGTRLTVT.

The chain carries TRBV3-1 and TRBJ1-5; checking the TCRdb D call of TRBD1 is not possible without DNA. CDR3 length equals 15 residues. Per the germline V gene, CDR1 is LGHDT and CDR2 is YNNKEL (reference sequence). CDR3 protein: CASSQADRYNQPQHF.

The chain combines TRBV19 with TRBJ1-5; absent DNA, TCRdb's TRBD1 call cannot be checked. This CDR3 contains 15 residues. Germline V gene data show CDR1 as LNHDA and CDR2 as SQIVND (reference sequence). CDR3 protein: CASMDRGLYNQPQHF.

V is TRBV6-5 and J is TRBJ2-4; TCRdb designates TRBD1, a call that cannot be tested without DNA. The germline gives CDR1 MNHEY, CDR2 SVGAGI. This CDR3 contains 15 residues. The CDR3 protein is CASSYSDRARPTIYF.

The gene calls are TRBV28 and TRBJ2-1; TCRdb's assignment of TRBD2 cannot be checked, as there is no DNA. The CDR3 totals 15 residues. Looked up from germline, CDR1 is MDHEN and CDR2 is SYDVKM. The chain's CDR3 is CASSLAGLALDEQFF. The full variable domain, rest sourced from reference TRBV28 and TRBJ2-1, is DVKVTQSSRYLVKRTGEKVFLECVQDMDHENMFWYRQDPGLGLRLIYFSYDVKMKEKGDIPEGYSVSREKKERFSLILESASTNQTSMYLCASSLAGLALDEQFFGPGTRLTVL.

V is TRBV5-1 and J is TRBJ1-6; no DNA is available, so the TRBD1 call from TCRdb remains unchecked. The germline gives CDR1 SGHRS, CDR2 YFSETQ. CDR3 length: 19 residues. The CDR3 spells CASSFWPTMSRDKNSPLHF.

The chain joins TRBV29-1 to TRBJ2-1. Germline V gene sequence: CDR1 SQVTM, CDR2 ANQGSEA. This CDR3 contains 12 residues. Here the CDR3 reads CSVEKAHNEQFF.

The rearrangement joins TRBV14 to TRBJ2-7; TCRdb picks TRBD1, but there is no DNA to check that call. The V gene's germline CDR1 is SGHDN and CDR2 FVKESK. There are 17 residues in the CDR3. CDR3: CASSQGSRARRSYEQYF.

The rearrangement uses TRBV20-1 and TRBJ2-3; lacking DNA, the TRBD2 call made by TCRdb goes unchecked. Germline CDR1 is DFQATT and CDR2 is SNEGSKA (reference sequence). The CDR3 totals 14 residues. CDR3 region: CSALAGGSTDTQYF.

The rearrangement uses TRBV20-1 and TRBJ1-1. CDR3 size: 12 residues. CDR1 is DFQATT and CDR2 is SNEGSKA in the germline V gene (reference sequence). CDR3 region: CSARWGNTEAFF.